This T cell receptor beta chain was retrieved from a study of metastatic and nonmetastatic thyroid tumors. Across the whole study: Malignant thyroid and benign thyroid patients provided blood and tumor or nodule tissue whose repertoires were compared. Study observations and caveats: Reported TCR beta diversity, measured in blood and tumor, was significantly higher for malignant thyroid tumors than for benign nodules.

On this clone itself: The antigen is undetermined. A much larger clone differs from this one at a single base, so this may be a read error.

Original methodology: Researchers built a distant-metastasis classifier for papillary thyroid cancer that drew on CDR3 differences across clinicopathological groups. Via MiXCR, TCRdb re-called the PCR reads. It is TCRdb's table, rather than the study itself, that gives the V and J calls and clone size. The sample holds tens of thousands of clones, about 24% seen once. Thyroid surgery had not been preceded by any treatment in any patient. Germline V CDR1 and CDR2: SGHRS, YFSETQ. CDR3 size: 12 residues. Trimming pared 7 bases from V and 6 bases from J, leaving 12 bases between. Sequenced: tumor tissue. V usage is TRBV5-1 and J usage is TRBJ2-3; no firm D call. This sequence was found in a male donor with papillary thyroid cancer or a benign thyroid nodule (not recorded which). Some clones in this sample may be carry-over from other donors' samples. The CDR3 coding sequence is TGCGCCAGCGGCCCCGCCGTGGATACGCAGTATTTT. Its protein is CASGPAVDTQYF.